The present T cell receptor (beta chain) was sequenced within a study of T cell responses to AZD1222 COVID-19 vaccine. V lost 5 bases and J lost 3, with 16 bases in between. CDR3 length: 16 residues. Per germline, CDR1 SGHAT and CDR2 FQDESV (reference sequence). Concerning this clone itself: As yet, its antigen is unknown.

TCRdb's copy holds only in-frame clones and misses some; the assay was immunoSEQ multiplex PCR. In the table there are approximately 80,000 clones, approximately 86% of which are singletons. Whole-study results and caveats: Spike-specific TCR breadth and depth grew following two AZD1222 doses. The sample set comprised mostly white British donors with more females, and clonal diversity was possibly underestimated. Spike as a whole was targeted by vaccine-associated CD4 TCRs, dominant at 160-218 and 743-854.

This specimen consisted of peripheral blood, obtained on day 0 of AZD1222 vaccination. The origin of this receptor is an adult in good health. The chain links TRBV11-1 to TRBJ2-2, with D unresolved. CDR3 nucleotide sequence: TGTGCCAGCAGCCCATCCGGGCGCACTGACACCGGGGAGCTGTTTTTT. Protein: CASSPSGRTDTGELFF.